This is a list of T cell receptor beta chains from one sample in a study of beta chain features in type 1 diabetes. The table came from immunoSEQ multiplex PCR; TCRdb's copy has only in-frame clones and leaves some out. The sample yields some 700,000 clones, 10% to 15% seen once. The sample comprised naive CD4+ T cells from blood. All receptors come from a man aged 18 to 35 with type 1 diabetes. Each CDR3 is given with its conserved first and last residue. D genes are given only for firm matches. Clone size is shown for a subset of rows, as once, few, many or a class of expanded clone.

size	J	length	D	V	DNA	CDR3
.	TRBJ1-2	14	.	TRBV28	TGTGCCAGCAGTTTAGTCCAGGGATTGGATGGCTACACCTTC	CASSLVQGLDGYTF
few	TRBJ1-3	13	TRBD1	TRBV30	TGTGCCGGGACAGGCGCCTCTGGAAACACCATATATTTT	CAGTGASGNTIYF
.	TRBJ2-7	12	.	TRBV7-2	TGTGCCAGCAGCTTCCCACCTATCGAGCAGTACTTC	CASSFPPIEQYF
few	TRBJ2-7	13	.	TRBV2	TGTGCCAGCACCCCGGGCCTCGTCTACGAGCAGTACTTC	CASTPGLVYEQYF
few	TRBJ2-7	15	TRBD1	TRBV5-1	TGCGCCAGCAGCAGAGGGACAGGTAGTATCTACGAGCAGTACTTC	CASSRGTGSIYEQYF
.	TRBJ1-1	15	.	TRBV5-6	TGTGCCAGCTTCGGGCCCCGGGGGCGGAACACTGAAGCTTTCTTT	CASFGPRGRNTEAFF
few	TRBJ1-2	13	.	TRBV5-4	TGTGCCAGCAGCTCCGGACAGATCTATGGCTACACCTTC	CASSSGQIYGYTF
.	TRBJ1-1	14	.	TRBV6-5	TGTGCCAGCAGCCTACGGACAGCGAACACTGAAGCTTTCTTT	CASSLRTANTEAFF
.	TRBJ2-3	18	TRBD2	TRBV15	TGTGCCACCAGCAGAGCCACCTGGGGTAGCGGGGGCACAGATACGCAGTATTTT	CATSRATWGSGGTDTQYF
.	TRBJ2-1	16	TRBD2	TRBV27	TGTGCCAGCAGTCCTCTAGCGGGGGGGCTTCCCAATGAGCAGTTCTTC	CASSPLAGGLPNEQFF